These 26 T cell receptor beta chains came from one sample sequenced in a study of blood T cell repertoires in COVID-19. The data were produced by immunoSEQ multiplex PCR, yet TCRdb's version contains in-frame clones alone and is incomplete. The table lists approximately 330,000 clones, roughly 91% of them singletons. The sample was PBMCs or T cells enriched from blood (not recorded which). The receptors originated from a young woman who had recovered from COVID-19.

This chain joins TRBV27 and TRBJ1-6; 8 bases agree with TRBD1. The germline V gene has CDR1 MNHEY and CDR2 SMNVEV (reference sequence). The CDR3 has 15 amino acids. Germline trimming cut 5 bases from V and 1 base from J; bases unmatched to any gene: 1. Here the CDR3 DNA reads TGTGCCAGCAGTAGGGACAGGTCCTATAATTCACCCCTCCACTTT. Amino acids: CASSRDRSYNSPLHF.

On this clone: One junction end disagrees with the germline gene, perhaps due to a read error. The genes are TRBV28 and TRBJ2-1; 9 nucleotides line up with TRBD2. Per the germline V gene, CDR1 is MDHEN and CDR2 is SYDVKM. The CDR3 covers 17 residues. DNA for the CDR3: TGTGCCAGCAGGCCGAAACTTAGCGGGAGATCCTCCAATGAGCAGTTCTTC. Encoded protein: CASRPKLSGRSSNEQFF.

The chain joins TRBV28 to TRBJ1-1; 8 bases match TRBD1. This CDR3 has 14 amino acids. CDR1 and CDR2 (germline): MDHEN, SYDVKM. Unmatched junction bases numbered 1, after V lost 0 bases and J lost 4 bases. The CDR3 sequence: CASSLWTGATEAFF. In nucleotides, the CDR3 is TGTGCCAGCAGTTTATGGACAGGGGCCACTGAAGCTTTCTTT. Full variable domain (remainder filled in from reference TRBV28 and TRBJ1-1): DVKVTQSSRYLVKRTGEKVFLECVQDMDHENMFWYRQDPGLGLRLIYFSYDVKMKEKGDIPEGYSVSREKKERFSLILESASTNQTSMYLCASSLWTGATEAFFGQGTRLTVV.

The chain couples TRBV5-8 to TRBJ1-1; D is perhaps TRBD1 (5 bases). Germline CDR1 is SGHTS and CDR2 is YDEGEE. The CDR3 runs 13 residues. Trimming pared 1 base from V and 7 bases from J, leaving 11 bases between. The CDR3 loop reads CASSLSGASEAFF. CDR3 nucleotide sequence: TGTGCCAGCAGCTTGTCTGGGGCCAGTGAAGCTTTCTTT.

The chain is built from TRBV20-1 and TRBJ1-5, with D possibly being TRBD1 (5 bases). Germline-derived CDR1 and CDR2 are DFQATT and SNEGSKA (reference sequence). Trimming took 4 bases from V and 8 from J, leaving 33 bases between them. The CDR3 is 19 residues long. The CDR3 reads CSANDPGVGGDPAVKPQHF. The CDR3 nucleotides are TGCAGTGCTAATGACCCTGGCGTAGGAGGGGACCCGGCTGTTAAGCCCCAGCATTTT.

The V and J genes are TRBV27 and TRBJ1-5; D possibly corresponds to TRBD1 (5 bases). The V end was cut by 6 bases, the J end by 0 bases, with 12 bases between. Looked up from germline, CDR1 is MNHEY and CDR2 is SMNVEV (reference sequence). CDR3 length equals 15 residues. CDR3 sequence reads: CASSPDSYSNQPQHF. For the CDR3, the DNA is TGTGCCAGCAGCCCCGACAGCTATAGCAATCAGCCCCAGCATTTT.

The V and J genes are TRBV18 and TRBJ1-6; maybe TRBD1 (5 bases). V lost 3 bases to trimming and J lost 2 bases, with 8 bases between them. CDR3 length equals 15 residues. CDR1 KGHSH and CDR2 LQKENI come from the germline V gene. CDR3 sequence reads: CASSPKGTYNSPLHF. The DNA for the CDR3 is TGTGCCAGCTCACCGAAGGGGACCTATAATTCACCCCTCCACTTT. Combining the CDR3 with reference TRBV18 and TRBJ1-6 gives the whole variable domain NAGVMQNPRHLVRRRGQEARLRCSPMKGHSHVYWYRQLPEEGLKFMVYLQKENIIDESGMPKERFSAEFPKEGPSILRIQQVVRGDSAAYFCASSPKGTYNSPLHFGNGTRLTVT.

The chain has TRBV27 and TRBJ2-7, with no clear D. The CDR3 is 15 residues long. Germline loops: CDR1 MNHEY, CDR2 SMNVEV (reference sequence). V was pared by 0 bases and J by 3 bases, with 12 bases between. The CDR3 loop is CASSLSGRKDYEQYF. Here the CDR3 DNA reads TGTGCCAGCAGTTTATCGGGCAGGAAAGACTACGAGCAGTACTTC.

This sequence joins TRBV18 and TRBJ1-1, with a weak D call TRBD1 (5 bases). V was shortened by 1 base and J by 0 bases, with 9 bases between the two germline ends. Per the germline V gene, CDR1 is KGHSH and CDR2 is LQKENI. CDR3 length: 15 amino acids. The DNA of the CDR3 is TGTGCCAGCTCACCACTTTCAGGGATGAACACTGAAGCTTTCTTT. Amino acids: CASSPLSGMNTEAFF.

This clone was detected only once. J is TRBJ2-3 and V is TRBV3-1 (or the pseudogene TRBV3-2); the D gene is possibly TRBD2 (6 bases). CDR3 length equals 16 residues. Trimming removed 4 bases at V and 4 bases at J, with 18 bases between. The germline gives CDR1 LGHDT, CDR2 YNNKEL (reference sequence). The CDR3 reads CASSPPGGGRSDTQYF. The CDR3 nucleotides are TGTGCCAGCAGCCCCCCCGGGGGTGGGAGGTCAGATACGCAGTATTTT.

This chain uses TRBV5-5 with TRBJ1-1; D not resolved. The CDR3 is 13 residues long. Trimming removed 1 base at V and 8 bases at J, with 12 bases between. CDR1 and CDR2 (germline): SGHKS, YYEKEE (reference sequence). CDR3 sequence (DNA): TGTGCCAGCAGCTTGATGTCGAGGGCCGAAGCTTTCTTT. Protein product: CASSLMSRAEAFF.

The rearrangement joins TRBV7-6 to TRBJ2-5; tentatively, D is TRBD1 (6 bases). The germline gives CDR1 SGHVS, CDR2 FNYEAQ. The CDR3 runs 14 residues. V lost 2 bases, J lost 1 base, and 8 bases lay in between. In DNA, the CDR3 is TGTGCCAGCAGCTTAAGGGGGTTCCAAGAGACCCAGTACTTC. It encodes CASSLRGFQETQYF.

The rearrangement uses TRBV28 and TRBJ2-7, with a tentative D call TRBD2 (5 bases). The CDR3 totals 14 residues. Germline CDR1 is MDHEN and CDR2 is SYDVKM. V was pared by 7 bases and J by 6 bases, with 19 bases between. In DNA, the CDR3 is TGTGCCAGCACTCGATCAGCCGGGGAACCCGAGCAGTACTTC. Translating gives CASTRSAGEPEQYF. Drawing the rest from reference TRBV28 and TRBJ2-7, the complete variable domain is DVKVTQSSRYLVKRTGEKVFLECVQDMDHENMFWYRQDPGLGLRLIYFSYDVKMKEKGDIPEGYSVSREKKERFSLILESASTNQTSMYLCASTRSAGEPEQYFGPGTRLTVT.

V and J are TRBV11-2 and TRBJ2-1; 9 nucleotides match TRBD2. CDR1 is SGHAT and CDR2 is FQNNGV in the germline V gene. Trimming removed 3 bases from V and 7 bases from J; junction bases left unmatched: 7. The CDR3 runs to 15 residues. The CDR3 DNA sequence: TGTGCCAGCAGCTTCCTAGCGGGAAAGGCGAATGAGCAGTTCTTC. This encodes CASSFLAGKANEQFF.

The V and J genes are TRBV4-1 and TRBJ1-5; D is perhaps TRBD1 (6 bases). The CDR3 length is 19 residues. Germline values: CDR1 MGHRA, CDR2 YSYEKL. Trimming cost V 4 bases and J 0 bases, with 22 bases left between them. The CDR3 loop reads CASSRSPLPGAYSNQPQHF. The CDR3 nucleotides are TGCGCCAGCAGCCGATCCCCCCTGCCAGGGGCCTATAGCAATCAGCCCCAGCATTTT.

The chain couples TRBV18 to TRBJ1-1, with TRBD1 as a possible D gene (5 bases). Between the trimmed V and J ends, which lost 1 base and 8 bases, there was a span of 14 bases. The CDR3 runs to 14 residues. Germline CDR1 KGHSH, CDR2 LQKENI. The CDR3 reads CASSPLGGTGEAFF. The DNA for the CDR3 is TGTGCCAGCTCACCACTTGGGGGGACCGGGGAAGCTTTCTTT.

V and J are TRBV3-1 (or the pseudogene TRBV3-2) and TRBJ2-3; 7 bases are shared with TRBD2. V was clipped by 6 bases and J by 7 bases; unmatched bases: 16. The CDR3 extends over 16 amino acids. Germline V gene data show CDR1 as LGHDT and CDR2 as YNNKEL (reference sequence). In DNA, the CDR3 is TGTGCCAGCAGGGATCTCGGAGCGGGGAGTGTCAATACGCAGTATTTT. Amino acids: CASRDLGAGSVNTQYF.

The CDR3 bases are TGTGCCAGCAGTGCCTTATACATGACCGGGGAGCTGTTTTTT. Translation gives CASSALYMTGELFF. The rearrangement joins TRBV6-4 to TRBJ2-2; D gene ambiguous. The germline V gene has CDR1 MRHNA and CDR2 SNTAGT. The V and J ends lost 4 bases and 5 bases respectively, with 11 bases between them. CDR3 length: 14 residues.

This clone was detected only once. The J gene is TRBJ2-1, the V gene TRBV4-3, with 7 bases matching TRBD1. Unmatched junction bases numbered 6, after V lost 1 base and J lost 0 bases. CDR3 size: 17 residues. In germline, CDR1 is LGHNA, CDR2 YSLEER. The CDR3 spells CASSQGEGASSYNEQFF. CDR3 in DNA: TGCGCCAGCAGCCAAGGAGAGGGGGCCAGCTCCTACAATGAGCAGTTCTTC.

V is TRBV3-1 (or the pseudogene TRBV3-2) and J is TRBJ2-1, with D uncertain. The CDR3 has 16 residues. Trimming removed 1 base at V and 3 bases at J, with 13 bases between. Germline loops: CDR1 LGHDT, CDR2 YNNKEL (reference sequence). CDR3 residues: CASSQGPVSGYNEQFF. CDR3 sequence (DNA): TGTGCCAGCAGCCAAGGGCCTGTCTCGGGCTACAATGAGCAGTTCTTC.

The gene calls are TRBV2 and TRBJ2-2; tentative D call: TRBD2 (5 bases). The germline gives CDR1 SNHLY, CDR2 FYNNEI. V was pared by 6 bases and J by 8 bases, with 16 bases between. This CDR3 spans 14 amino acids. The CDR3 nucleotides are TGTGCCAGCAGGGTGGGGAGAAATGAAGGGGAGCTGTTTTTT. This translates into CASRVGRNEGELFF.

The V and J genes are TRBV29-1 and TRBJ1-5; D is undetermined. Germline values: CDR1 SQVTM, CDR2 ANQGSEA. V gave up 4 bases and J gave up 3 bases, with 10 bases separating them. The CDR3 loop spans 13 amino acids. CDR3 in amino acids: CSVGYRNNQPQHF. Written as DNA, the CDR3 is TGCAGCGTTGGGTACAGAAACAATCAGCCCCAGCATTTT.

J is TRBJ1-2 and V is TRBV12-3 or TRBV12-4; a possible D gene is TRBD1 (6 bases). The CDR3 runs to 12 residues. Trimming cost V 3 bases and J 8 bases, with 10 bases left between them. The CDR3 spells CASSFGQLGYTF. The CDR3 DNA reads TGTGCCAGCAGTTTTGGACAGTTGGGCTACACCTTC.

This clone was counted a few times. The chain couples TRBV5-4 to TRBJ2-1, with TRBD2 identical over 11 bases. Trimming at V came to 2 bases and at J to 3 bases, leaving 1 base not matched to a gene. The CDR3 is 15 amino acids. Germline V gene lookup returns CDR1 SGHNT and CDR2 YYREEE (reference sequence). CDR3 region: CASSFGTSGYNEQFF. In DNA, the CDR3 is TGTGCCAGCAGCTTCGGGACTAGCGGCTACAATGAGCAGTTCTTC.

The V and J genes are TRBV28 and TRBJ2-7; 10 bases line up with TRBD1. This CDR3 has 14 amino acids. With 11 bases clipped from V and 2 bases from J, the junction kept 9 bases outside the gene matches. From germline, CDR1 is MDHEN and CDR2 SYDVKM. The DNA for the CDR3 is TGTGCCTGCTCCGGGACAGGGGCACCCTACGAGCAGTACTTC. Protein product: CACSGTGAPYEQYF.

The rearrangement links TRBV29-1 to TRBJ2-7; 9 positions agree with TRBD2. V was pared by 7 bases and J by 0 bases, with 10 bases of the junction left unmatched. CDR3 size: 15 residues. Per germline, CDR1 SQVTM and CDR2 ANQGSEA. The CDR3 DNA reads TGCAGCGCCGAGGTAGCGGGGGACCTCTCCTACGAGCAGTACTTC. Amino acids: CSAEVAGDLSYEQYF.